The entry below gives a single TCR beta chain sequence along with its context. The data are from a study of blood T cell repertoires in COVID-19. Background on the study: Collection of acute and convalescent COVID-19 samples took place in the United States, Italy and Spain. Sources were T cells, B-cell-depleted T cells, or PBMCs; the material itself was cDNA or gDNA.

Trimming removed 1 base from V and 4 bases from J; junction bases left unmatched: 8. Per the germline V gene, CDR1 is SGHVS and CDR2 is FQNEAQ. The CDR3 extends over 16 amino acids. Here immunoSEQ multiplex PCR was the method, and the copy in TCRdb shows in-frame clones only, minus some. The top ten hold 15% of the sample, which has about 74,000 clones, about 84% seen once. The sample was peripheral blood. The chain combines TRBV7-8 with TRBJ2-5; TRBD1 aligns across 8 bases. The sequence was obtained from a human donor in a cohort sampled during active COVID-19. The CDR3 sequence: CASSLDGWTGRETQYF. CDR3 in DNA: TGTGCCAGCAGCTTAGACGGGTGGACAGGGAGAGAGACCCAGTACTTC.